The clone carrying this T cell receptor (beta chain) was observed at least ten times. Its matching antigen is unknown. This entry comes from a study of T cells after yellow fever vaccination. TCRdb fed the 5' RACE reads into MiXCR, producing one record per CDR3 protein. The data hold some 320,000 distinct CDR3 sequences, with roughly 4% observed a single time. General study points: The secondary response was weaker but peaked faster, day 5 versus 15.

The CDR3 totals 11 residues. Germline V gene sequence: CDR1 SGHRS, CDR2 YFSETQ. With 2 bases removed from V and 6 bases from J, the gap between germline ends came to 2 bases. The specimen comprised PBMCs, sampled 5 days after the yellow fever booster vaccination. This receptor was obtained from a man aged 18 to 29 who received the YFV17D yellow fever vaccine. This rearrangement joins TRBV5-1 to TRBJ1-4; D is ambiguous. This CDR3 is CASSFDEKLFF. The CDR3 nucleotides are TGCGCCAGCAGCTTCGATGAAAAACTGTTTTTT.